The 15 T cell receptor beta chains presented below share a single source sample, sequenced in a study of tumor and adjacent non-tumor tissue in lung cancer. Three rounds of nested PCR, following a modified ARM-PCR protocol, produced the TCRbeta library. TCRdb re-analysed the multiplex PCR reads in MiXCR, keeping a single row per CDR3 protein. The sample has approximately 66,000 distinct CDR3 sequences; 61% are singletons. The template was RNA from unsorted bulk tissue. The normal lung tissue was taken more than 3 cm from the tumor edge. The sequencing sample was made of distant non-tumor lung tissue. Receptors originate from a man aged 70-80 years with non-small cell lung cancer.

About this clonotype itself: The CDR3 carries no conserved terminal phenylalanine or tryptophan, so it likely arises from a read error. The chain joins TRBV30 to TRBJ1-5, with 7 bases matching TRBD1. The CDR3 is made up of 13 amino acids. Germline V gives CDR1 GTSNPN, CDR2 SVGIG (reference sequence). This chain's CDR3 is CTWSGDSTEPQHY. The CDR3 DNA follows: TGTACCTGGAGCGGGGACAGTACAGAGCCCCAGCATTAT.

This clonotype showed up many times. J is TRBJ2-3 and V is TRBV6-1; 7 bases are shared with TRBD1. The CDR3 length is 15 residues. V trimming: 6 bases; J trimming: 4 bases; junction bases outside the gene matches: 10. Germline V gives CDR1 MNHNS, CDR2 SASEGT. The CDR3 DNA reads TGTGCCAGCAGCCCGGAGGCAGGGGGAGCAGATACGCAGTATTTT. It yields the protein CASSPEAGGADTQYF.

This chain links TRBV6-1 with TRBJ2-5, with D possibly TRBD1 on 6 matching bases. The CDR3 is 14 residues long. CDR1 is MNHNS, CDR2 SASEGT, per germline. Deletions cut 0 bases from V and 4 bases from J, with 9 bases between. CDR3 amino acids: CASSEALGGETQYF. As DNA, the CDR3 is TGTGCCAGCAGTGAAGCTCTAGGGGGAGAGACCCAGTACTTC.

As concerns this clonotype: A much larger clone differs from this one at a single base, so this may be a read error. This chain joins TRBV11-2 and TRBJ1-1, with D perhaps matching TRBD1 (5 bases). Germline values: CDR1 SGHAT, CDR2 FQNNGV. The CDR3 has 15 residues. In DNA, the CDR3 is TGTGCCCGCAGCTTAGAATCGGGGGGTTCCACTGTAGCTTTCTTT. Amino acids: CARSLESGGSTVAFF.

A word on this clonotype: In this CDR3 the conserved last residue, phenylalanine or tryptophan, is missing, so a read error is likely. The chain recombines TRBV6-6 with TRBJ2-3; no firm D call. The CDR3 totals 13 residues. The germline V gene has CDR1 MNHNY and CDR2 SVGAGI (reference sequence). CDR3 region: CASSSPTEDTQYL. Here the CDR3 DNA reads TGTGCCAGTAGTTCCCCGACCGAAGATACGCAGTATCTT.

The table lists this clonotype with many counts. The V gene is TRBV12-3 or TRBV12-4, the J gene TRBJ2-3; D is perhaps TRBD1 (6 bases). The V and J ends lost 5 bases and 0 bases respectively, with 12 bases between them. This CDR3 is built from 15 residues. CDR3 amino acids: CASSDWTASTDTQYF. CDR3 DNA sequence: TGTGCCAGCAGTGACTGGACAGCTAGCACAGATACGCAGTATTTT.

Concerning this clonotype: A much larger clone lies a single base off, so this may be a read error. The CDR3 sequence is CASSLGRGRDEQYF. CDR3 nucleotide sequence: TGTGCCAGCAGCCTGGGGCGGGGTCGGGACGAGCAGTACTTC. The chain has TRBV5-4 and TRBJ2-7, with D perhaps matching TRBD2 (6 bases). This CDR3 contains 14 residues. Germline values: CDR1 SGHNT, CDR2 YYREEE (reference sequence). Trimming removed 4 bases at V and 5 bases at J, with 16 bases between.

A remark on this clonotype: A much larger clone is a single base away; this may be a read error. This CDR3 is missing its conserved last phenylalanine or tryptophan, likely due to a read error. The chain has TRBV28 and TRBJ2-4, with 7 bases matching TRBD1. Germline V CDR1 and CDR2: MDHEN, SYDVKM. Trimming cost V 8 bases and J 9 bases; bases outside gene matches: 13. This CDR3 region has 14 residues. This chain's CDR3 is CASGKPGQLVIQYL. The CDR3 DNA reads as TGTGCCAGCGGAAAACCGGGACAGTTAGTCATTCAGTACTTA.

The gene calls are TRBV6-5 and TRBJ2-1; possibly TRBD2 for D (5 bases). The tail of the sequence fits TRBJ2-7 better, so the J call may be wrong. Per the germline V gene, CDR1 is MNHEY and CDR2 is SVGAGI. The CDR3 is 15 residues long. The CDR3 DNA follows: TGTGCCAGCAGGCAGGAGGTACTTTCCTACAATGAGCAGTACTTC. This gives the protein CASRQEVLSYNEQYF.

This clonotype ranks as medium-sized (0.01 to 0.1%). V and J are TRBV11-2 and TRBJ1-3; weak D call: TRBD1 (5 bases). The germline V gene encodes CDR1 SGHAT and CDR2 FQNNGV. The V end lost 0 bases, the J end lost 3 bases, and 9 bases lay between the germline ends. The length of the CDR3 is 15 residues. The CDR3 bases are TGTGCCAGCAGCTTAGAGGGGACTGGTGGAAACACCATATATTTT. The encoded protein is CASSLEGTGGNTIYF.

At least ten counts were recorded for this clonotype. The chain combines TRBV29-1 with TRBJ1-2; TRBD1 might be the D (6 bases). Germline CDR1 reads SQVTM; CDR2 reads ANQGSEA. The CDR3 runs 12 residues. The V and J ends lost 7 bases and 1 base respectively, with 10 bases between them. The CDR3 here is CSAPRGNYGYTF. The DNA of the CDR3 is TGCAGCGCTCCCAGGGGTAACTATGGCTACACCTTC.

A word on this clonotype: A much larger clone lies a single base off, so this may be a read error. The rearrangement links TRBV12-3 or TRBV12-4 to TRBJ1-5; 9 nucleotides line up with TRBD1. TRBJ2-3 explains the end of the DNA better; the J call may be wrong. This CDR3 region has 16 residues. CDR3 residues: CASSATGTGLGQPQYF. The DNA of the CDR3 is TGTGCCAGCAGCGCAACCGGGACAGGGCTTGGTCAGCCCCAGTATTTT.

This clonotype showed up many times. The V and J genes are TRBV6-4 and TRBJ2-2; TRBD1 might be the D (5 bases). The germline CDR1 and CDR2 sequences are MRHNA and SNTAGT. CDR3 size: 14 residues. V was shortened by 0 bases and J by 3 bases, with 5 bases between the two germline ends. DNA of the CDR3: TGTGCCAGCAGTGACTCAGGGGACACCGGGGAGCTGTTTTTT. Its protein is CASSDSGDTGELFF.

A note on this clonotype: Without the conserved terminal phenylalanine or tryptophan, this CDR3 likely stems from a read error. The chain is built from TRBV29-1 and TRBJ2-5; D unclear. CDR1 is SQVTM, CDR2 ANQGSEA, per germline. CDR3 length: 13 amino acids. The ends were cut back, 3 bases at V and 4 bases at J, with 12 bases in the middle. The CDR3 nucleotides read TGCAGCGTTGACTCCCCATGGGGAGAGACCCAGTACTTA. It encodes CSVDSPWGETQYL.

The sample holds a few counts of this clonotype. The chain has TRBV20-1 and TRBJ1-4, with 8 bases aligning to TRBD1. This CDR3 is 18 amino acids long. V dropped 0 bases and J dropped 13; count of bases not matched to a gene: 22. Germline CDR1 DFQATT, CDR2 SNEGSKA (reference sequence). The CDR3 DNA reads TGCAGTGCTAGAGACCATGGACAGGGTGCACCCCGCGGGTCTCCACTGTTTTTT. It yields the protein CSARDHGQGAPRGSPLFF.